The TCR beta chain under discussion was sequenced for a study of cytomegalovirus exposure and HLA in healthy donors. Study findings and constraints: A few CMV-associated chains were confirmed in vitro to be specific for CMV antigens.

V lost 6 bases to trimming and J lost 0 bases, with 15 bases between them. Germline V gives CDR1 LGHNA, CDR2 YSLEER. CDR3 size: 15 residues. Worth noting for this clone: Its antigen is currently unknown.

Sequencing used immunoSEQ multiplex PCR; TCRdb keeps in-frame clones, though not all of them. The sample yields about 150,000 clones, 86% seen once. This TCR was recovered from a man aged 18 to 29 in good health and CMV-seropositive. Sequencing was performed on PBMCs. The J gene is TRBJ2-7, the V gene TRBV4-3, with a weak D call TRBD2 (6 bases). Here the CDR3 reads CASSPSVNPSYEQYF. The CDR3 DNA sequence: TGCGCCAGCAGTCCTAGCGTGAACCCCTCCTACGAGCAGTACTTC.